These 28 T cell receptor beta chains were all obtained from the same sample, sequenced in a study of blood T cell repertoires in COVID-19. TCRdb's table, derived via immunoSEQ multiplex PCR, lists solely in-frame clones and lacks some. This table has about 190,000 clones, under 90% appearing once. Sequencing used peripheral blood. The receptors derive from a man younger than 45 with active or convalescent COVID-19.

This chain links TRBV7-3 with TRBJ2-3; 11 nucleotides align to TRBD1. The V gene end was trimmed by 0 bases and the J gene end by 5 bases; junction bases not matched to a gene: 7. The CDR3 extends over 17 amino acids. The germline V gene encodes CDR1 SGHTA and CDR2 FQGTGA. The CDR3 sequence: CASSLTPPGQGGDTQYF. The CDR3 DNA reads as TGTGCCAGCAGCTTAACCCCACCGGGACAGGGGGGAGATACGCAGTATTTT.

The chain recombines TRBV19 with TRBJ1-6; D gene unclear. The CDR3 contains 14 residues. V lost 7 bases to trimming and J lost 2 bases, with 9 bases between them. Germline V CDR1 and CDR2: LNHDA, SQIVND (reference sequence). The DNA for the CDR3 is TGTGCCAGTAATGAGGGAGCCTATAATTCACCCCTCCACTTT. It yields the protein CASNEGAYNSPLHF.

The CDR3 spells CASSQEEGQGNSGNTIYF. The CDR3 nucleotides read TGTGCCAGCAGCCAAGAAGAAGGACAGGGGAACTCTGGAAACACCATATATTTT. V and J are TRBV3-1 (or the pseudogene TRBV3-2) and TRBJ1-3; TRBD1 agrees at 9 bases. V gave up 0 bases and J gave up 0 bases; unmatched junction bases: 6. CDR1 and CDR2 from the germline V gene are LGHDT and YNNKEL (reference sequence). The CDR3 totals 18 residues.

This chain connects TRBV6-6 to TRBJ1-1; the D is unclear. Trimming stripped 7 bases from V and 0 bases from J, with 15 bases between. The CDR3 is 15 amino acids. In germline, CDR1 is MNHNY, CDR2 SVGAGI (reference sequence). The CDR3 here is CASTLTDTMNTEAFF. CDR3 nucleotides: TGTGCCAGCACCCTAACAGATACCATGAACACTGAAGCTTTCTTT.

V and J are TRBV18 and TRBJ1-1; 7 positions agree with TRBD1. The CDR3 has 13 residues. V dropped 3 bases and J dropped 4; count of bases not matched to a gene: 2. CDR1 and CDR2 from the germline V gene are KGHSH and LQKENI. The CDR3 DNA reads TGTGCCAGCTCACCCGACAGGGTCACTGAAGCTTTCTTT. This codes for CASSPDRVTEAFF.

The chain uses TRBV6-4 and TRBJ2-1; 9 nucleotides line up with TRBD2. CDR3 length: 15 amino acids. Germline lookup yields CDR1 MRHNA and CDR2 SNTAGT. V trimming: 5 bases; J trimming: 7 bases; junction bases outside the gene matches: 9. The CDR3 region is CASSLIAGVKNEQFF. The CDR3 bases are TGTGCCAGCAGTCTCATAGCGGGAGTTAAGAATGAGCAGTTCTTC.

This sequence joins TRBV4-3 and TRBJ1-5; 7 bases fit TRBD1. Germline V gives CDR1 LGHNA, CDR2 YSLEER. The CDR3 has 13 amino acids. V was clipped by 3 bases and J by 7 bases; unmatched bases: 3. The chain's CDR3 is CASSQTGTQPQHF. CDR3 DNA: TGCGCCAGCAGCCAGACAGGGACCCAGCCCCAGCATTTT.

V usage is TRBV10-1 and J usage is TRBJ2-5; D is possibly TRBD2 (6 bases). The V and J ends lost 3 bases and 5 bases respectively, with 13 bases between them. The V gene's germline CDR1 is WNHNN and CDR2 SYGVQD (reference sequence). This CDR3 comprises 14 residues. CDR3 sequence: CASSDGGSRETQYF. CDR3 nucleotides: TGCGCCAGCAGTGATGGAGGGTCCCGGGAGACCCAGTACTTC.

The chain uses TRBV11-2 and TRBJ2-3, with a tentative D call TRBD2 (5 bases). The CDR3 runs to 15 residues. Germline values: CDR1 SGHAT, CDR2 FQNNGV. The V and J ends lost 4 bases and 4 bases respectively, with 15 bases between them. The CDR3, as DNA: TGTGCCAGCAGCTCAAGAGGGATCCTCTCAGATACGCAGTATTTT. It translates to CASSSRGILSDTQYF.

V and J are TRBV5-1 and TRBJ1-2; D remains ambiguous. Germline values: CDR1 SGHRS, CDR2 YFSETQ. This CDR3 region has 15 residues. V gave up 0 bases and J gave up 8 bases, with 17 bases separating them. CDR3 region: CASSLAPDPPEGYTF. The CDR3, as DNA: TGCGCCAGCAGCTTGGCGCCCGACCCTCCGGAGGGCTACACCTTC.

The chain is built from TRBV28 and TRBJ1-2, with D possibly being TRBD1 (5 bases). Germline V gives CDR1 MDHEN, CDR2 SYDVKM. The V end was cut by 4 bases, the J end by 6 bases, with 18 bases between. The CDR3 contains 15 residues. DNA for the CDR3: TGTGCCAGCAGTTCTCTGGGGTGGGGGAGGAATGGCTACACCTTC. It encodes CASSSLGWGRNGYTF.

A few counts support this clone. This chain's CDR3 is CACLDMRRSSYNSPLHF. The CDR3 nucleotides are TGTGCCTGCCTAGATATGAGGAGGAGCTCCTATAATTCACCCCTCCACTTT. The chain has TRBV30 and TRBJ1-6; unclear D gene. Trimming took 6 bases from V and 0 from J, leaving 18 bases between them. Germline V gene sequence: CDR1 GTSNPN, CDR2 SVGIG (reference sequence). CDR3 length: 17 residues.

The chain joins TRBV6-1 to TRBJ2-7; maybe TRBD1 (8 bases). This CDR3 is built from 15 residues. Trimming took 1 base from V and 2 from J, leaving 12 bases between them. Germline assignment: CDR1 MNHNS and CDR2 SASEGT. Written as DNA, the CDR3 is TGTGCCAGCAGTGAAGTACAGGGGGGGACCTACGAGCAGTACGTC. Translation: CASSEVQGGTYEQYV.

The J gene is TRBJ1-1, the V gene TRBV29-1, with 7 positions matching TRBD1. CDR1 and CDR2 (germline): SQVTM, ANQGSEA. CDR3 size: 14 residues. With 4 bases clipped from V and 0 bases from J, the junction kept 5 bases outside the gene matches. The CDR3 reads CSVGETGLNTEAFF. CDR3 bases: TGCAGCGTTGGGGAGACAGGGTTGAACACTGAAGCTTTCTTT.

The chain recombines TRBV19 with TRBJ2-1; D may be TRBD2 (6 bases). CDR3 length: 14 amino acids. CDR1 and CDR2 from the germline V gene are LNHDA and SQIVND (reference sequence). Trimming took off 5 bases at V and 5 bases at J, with 13 bases between the two ends. The CDR3 sequence: CASSQRVGNNEQFF. The DNA of the CDR3 is TGTGCCAGTAGTCAGCGGGTCGGCAACAATGAGCAGTTCTTC.

This clone has more than one count but fewer than ten. V and J are TRBV7-2 and TRBJ1-1; TRBD1 aligns across 8 bases. This CDR3 is built from 14 residues. Germline CDR1 reads SGHTA; CDR2 reads FQGNSA. V lost 5 bases, J lost 2 bases, and 4 bases stayed unmatched. The CDR3 DNA reads TGTGCCAGCAGCGAAGACAGGGGTAACACTGAAGCTTTCTTT. This gives the protein CASSEDRGNTEAFF.

The V call is TRBV7-8, the J call TRBJ2-7; TRBD2 matches at 15 bases. The CDR3 is 17 residues long. The germline CDR1 and CDR2 sequences are SGHVS and FQNEAQ. V lost 3 bases and J lost 1; bases outside the gene matches: 4. CDR3 DNA: TGTGCCAGCAGCTTGGCGGGACTAGCGGGAGGATCCTACGAGCAGTACTTC. Translating gives CASSLAGLAGGSYEQYF.

V gene TRBV20-1 combines with J gene TRBJ2-5; 8 nucleotides agree with TRBD2. Unmatched junction bases numbered 7, after V lost 3 bases and J lost 7 bases. This CDR3 contains 13 residues. Germline assignment: CDR1 DFQATT and CDR2 SNEGSKA (reference sequence). The CDR3: CSASLYGGGTQYF. CDR3 bases: TGCAGTGCTAGTCTTTACGGGGGGGGGACCCAGTACTTC.

The J gene is TRBJ1-4, the V gene TRBV18; D unresolved. Germline CDR1 is KGHSH and CDR2 is LQKENI. The CDR3 extends over 15 amino acids. V was shortened by 4 bases and J by 0 bases, with 9 bases between the two germline ends. The CDR3 DNA sequence: TGTGCCAGCTCACGCCTCAGTACAACTAATGAAAAACTGTTTTTT. Translated: CASSRLSTTNEKLFF.

The V and J genes are TRBV30 and TRBJ1-3, with D perhaps matching TRBD1 (6 bases). The V gene lost 1 base and the J gene lost 2 bases, with 15 bases spanning the gap. CDR3 length: 16 amino acids. CDR1 and CDR2 (germline): GTSNPN, SVGIG (reference sequence). This CDR3 is CAWSAFSPGAGNTIYF. CDR3 bases: TGTGCCTGGAGTGCATTCAGCCCAGGGGCTGGAAACACCATATATTTT. The whole variable domain, filled in from reference TRBV30 and TRBJ1-3, reads SQTIHQWPATLVQPVGSPLSLECTVEGTSNPNLYWYRQAAGRGLQLLFYSVGIGQISSEVPQNLSASRPQDRQFILSSKKLLLSDSGFYLCAWSAFSPGAGNTIYFGEGSWLTVV.

The rearrangement uses TRBV7-9 and TRBJ1-2; the D gene is possibly TRBD1 (6 bases). The germline V gene encodes CDR1 SEHNR and CDR2 FQNEAQ (reference sequence). V lost 7 bases and J 8 bases, leaving 17 bases between the germline ends. This CDR3 is built from 13 residues. The CDR3 DNA follows: TGTGCCAGCACCCAGCAGTCAGGGGACGGCTACACCTTC. Protein sequence: CASTQQSGDGYTF.

The chain carries TRBV28 and TRBJ1-6; D gene ambiguous. The CDR3 runs to 16 residues. Germline V gene lookup returns CDR1 MDHEN and CDR2 SYDVKM. V was clipped by 1 base and J by 5 bases, with 12 bases between them. CDR3 region: CASSLLGSSNNSPLHF. Here the CDR3 DNA reads TGTGCCAGCAGTTTATTGGGCAGCTCTAATAATTCACCCCTCCACTTT.

The chain combines TRBV2 with TRBJ2-5; 9 nucleotides align to TRBD2. The CDR3 is made up of 14 amino acids. V lost 4 bases and J lost 4; bases outside the gene matches: 4. Germline CDR1 SNHLY, CDR2 FYNNEI. The CDR3 nucleotides read TGTGCCAGCAGTGCAGGGACTAGCATAGAGACCCAGTACTTC. Translating it yields CASSAGTSIETQYF.

This clone was seen once. V and J are TRBV7-6 and TRBJ2-2, with D possibly being TRBD1 (6 bases). The CDR3 spans 18 residues. The V end lost 0 bases, the J end lost 3 bases, and 17 bases lay between the germline ends. CDR1 and CDR2 (germline): SGHVS, FNYEAQ. The CDR3 nucleotides read TGTGCCAGCAGCTTAGCCCCACGACAGGTTGTTTACACCGGGGAGCTGTTTTTT. Translation: CASSLAPRQVVYTGELFF.

This clone was observed a handful of times. The gene calls are TRBV5-4 and TRBJ2-1; D remains unclear. V was clipped by 1 base and J by 0 bases, with 5 bases between them. The germline gives CDR1 SGHNT, CDR2 YYREEE (reference sequence). The CDR3 contains 14 residues. This CDR3 reads CASSLFGSYNEQFF. DNA for the CDR3: TGTGCCAGCAGCTTGTTCGGCTCCTACAATGAGCAGTTCTTC.

The chain links TRBV5-6 to TRBJ1-5; unclear D gene. CDR1 is SGHDT and CDR2 is YYEEEE in the germline V gene. CDR3 length: 14 residues. V lost 3 bases to trimming and J lost 8 bases, with 15 bases between them. The CDR3 DNA is TGTGCCAGCAGCTCTGGACGGCGGGGTAAGCCCCAGCATTTT. This translates into CASSSGRRGKPQHF.

The chain has TRBV18 and TRBJ1-5; 7 bases match TRBD1. Unmatched junction bases numbered 7, after V lost 6 bases and J lost 2 bases. Germline V gives CDR1 KGHSH, CDR2 LQKENI. The CDR3 contains 15 residues. This CDR3 reads CASSPGDSRNQPQHF. Here the CDR3 DNA reads TGTGCCAGCTCGCCGGGGGACAGCCGCAATCAGCCCCAGCATTTT.

The chain links TRBV4-1 to TRBJ1-1; 8 bases are shared with TRBD1. Germline assignment: CDR1 MGHRA and CDR2 YSYEKL. With V trimmed by 1 base and J by 7 bases, 11 bases remained unmatched. This CDR3 has 16 amino acids. The CDR3 here is CASSQARTGTSGEAFF. As DNA, the CDR3 is TGCGCCAGCAGCCAAGCCCGGACAGGGACCAGTGGTGAAGCTTTCTTT.